What follows describes a single T cell receptor beta chain. Its specificity is not known. The data were obtained in a study of cytomegalovirus exposure and HLA in healthy donors. Overall study context: Out of fewer than 400 genotyped donors, around 80% belonged to the Caucasian-associated ancestry cluster. Study-wide results and limits: HLA allele associations emerged for around 15,000 TCR beta sequences in a later analysis, at 0.05 false discovery rate. Researchers reported from a later analysis that most CMV-associated TCR beta chains appeared HLA-restricted. Some TCR beta chains (roughly 150 of them) were listed as cytomegalovirus-associated.

The PCR used 60 Vbeta and 13 Jbeta primers. Assay used: immunoSEQ multiplex PCR; TCRdb lists only in-frame clones, some missing. The sample includes some 67,000 clones. V was clipped by 3 bases and J by 11 bases, with 20 bases between them. This CDR3 comprises 16 residues. Germline V gene data show CDR1 as KGHSH and CDR2 as LQKENI. The sequenced sample was PBMCs. The receptor was isolated from a woman aged 25-40 years in good health and CMV-seronegative. V gene TRBV18 combines with J gene TRBJ1-6, with D hard to call. The CDR3, as DNA: TGTGCCAGCTCACCGGGATCCGGGAGTCCGGTGCCACCCCTCCACTTT. Translating it yields CASSPGSGSPVPPLHF.